One T cell receptor beta chain is described in this entry. This clonotype was counted between two and nine times. This receptor's antigen is unknown. Qualities for individual bases were not recorded, and no much larger clone is one base off. Compared with germline, V lacks 3 bases and J lacks 7 bases; bases without a gene match: 10. The CDR3 runs 15 amino acids, cysteine and phenylalanine included. Just the 45-base CDR3 DNA is kept, in frame starting at base 1. The germline V gene (reference sequence) sets CDR1 to LGHDT and CDR2 to YNNKEL. The sample belongs to a study of blood T cells in healthy people across ages (dated by TCRdb to about 2015). With regard to the full study: In model experiments, template switching captured about one uniquely barcoded TCR beta cDNA molecule for every two T cells. Donors were grouped into four age groups: young (average approximately 15 years), middle-aged (roughly 40), aged (roughly 62) and long-lived (approximately 78). Two additional independent replicas of 1 million unique cDNA reads from the same blood draw were analyzed for two donors (one aged 18 to 29 and one aged 80 or older). Age-related changes in TCR beta repertoire diversity were measured in the study by deep sequencing normalized with unique cDNA molecular identifiers.

Broader findings and caveats from the paper: Compared with the aged group, the long-lived group had more naive CD4+ T cells, fewer expanded clones and increased TCR diversity, suggesting age selection. Observed TCR beta diversity per million T cells fell roughly linearly with age, and a significant reduction was already apparent by age around 44. Because profiling used bulk unsorted PBMCs, naive and antigen-experienced compartments could not be compared conclusively. Because donor CMV infection status was unknown, age-related changes in expanded clonotypes were potentially confounded. There was a strong correlation between observed TCR beta diversity and the percentage of naive T cells measured by flow cytometry. Total diversity estimates from one million sequenced T cells were considered lower bounds and underestimates.

The roughly 37 donors, aged 6 to 90 years, were systemically healthy Caucasian individuals from Russia. Each donor gave ten milliliters of peripheral blood, collected into EDTA-treated Vacutainer tubes. Ficoll-Paque density-gradient centrifugation was used to isolate PBMCs, with at least 7 million per sample. Trizol reagent was used to extract total RNA from the PBMCs, yielding at least 5 micrograms per sample. For every donor, flow cytometry on a PBMC aliquot measured the percentage of naive CD45RAhigh/CD27high T cells. Libraries were constructed by 5' RACE. Sequencing relied on an Illumina HiSeq 2500. A second PCR of about 7 to 12 cycles was performed with a sample-barcoded 5' primer and a J-beta primer mix. Each TCR beta cDNA molecule received a unique molecular identifier from a template-switch 5' adaptor carrying 12 random nucleotides. Each sample yielded at least 3 million CDR3-containing paired-end reads. First-strand cDNA synthesis was performed from all RNA using the Mint cDNA synthesis kit, with priming by a TRBC-specific oligonucleotide. Following uracil-DNA glycosylase treatment, a first 18-cycle PCR with universal primers M1SS and BC2_uni_R was performed on all cDNA. The authors' pipeline ran thus. Normalization of each sample was performed by random selection of 1 million high-quality reads, each carrying a distinct molecular identifier. Reads sharing molecular identifiers were discarded rather than binned into consensus sequences. MiTCR, with a Q25 quality threshold and the strictest error-elimination algorithm, was used for CDR3 identification, clonotype clustering and error correction. A nonparametric unseen species model using Euler transformation provided a lower-bound estimate of total TCR beta diversity. Using fastp trimming at Q25 and MiXCR clonotype assembly, TCRdb reanalyzed the public sequencing data and kept in-frame beta chains. Rows merge per CDR3 protein into single entries with the most common DNA and genes. TCRdb, not the authors, supplied the V and J calls. For this sample there are more than 750,000 distinct CDR3 sequences; under 35% appear just once. About a tenth of the sample lies in the top ten.

These same data were also listed under a study on T cells of mothers and their children. Per the second study: Nine systemically healthy Caucasian individuals served as donors, namely three mothers together with their six children. cDNA synthesis consumed the entire amount of extracted RNA, loaded at about 1.5 ug RNA in each 15 ul reaction. In the second PCR, the M1S primer introduced both the sample barcodes and 2-4 random nucleotides. More than 9 million TCR beta CDR3 reads were obtained from each mother, and some 3.3 million reads were obtained from each child. In both related and unrelated pairs, thymic selection shapes the output of TCR recombination in a similar way, with inherited differences having only a minor effect. Related mother-child pairs always showed normalized repertoire overlap that was slightly higher than in unrelated mother-child pairs, though the difference was never significant. No persistent microchimeric T cell clones were found, with a detection sensitivity of approximately 94 clones per million clonotypes. To look for features that set related mother-child pairs apart from unrelated individuals, the researchers ran deep NGS to compare the TCR beta repertoires of mothers and children. Mothers averaged approximately 40 +/- 4 years of age and children averaged about 10 +/- 4 years. Libraries were sequenced on Illumina HiSeq 2000 with 100+100 nt paired-end reads after adapter ligation with NEBNext reagents. Mother and child libraries were prepared a month apart and sequenced in separate runs to prevent cross-contamination. Each donor had between about 450,000 and 2,100,000 distinct TCR beta clonotypes identified. Naive TCR beta clonotypes were estimated from low-frequency clonotypes matched to each donor's FACS-determined naive share, without sorting.

Sequenced sample: blood. The clonotype originates from a woman in her forties in good health. The receptor chain draws on TRBV3-1 and TRBJ2-7, with 9 middle bases fitting TRBD1. The nucleotide sequence is given as TGTGCCAGCAGCCACCGGACAGGGGTCCGGAATGAGCAGTACTTC. It specifies CASSHRTGVRNEQYF.